The rows below give T cell receptor beta chains drawn from one sample of a study of beta chain features in type 1 diabetes. Sequencing used immunoSEQ multiplex PCR; TCRdb keeps in-frame clones, though not all of them. The table includes roughly 220,000 clones, roughly 17% detected once. Material for sequencing was naive CD4+ T cells from blood. These receptors were collected from a man younger than 45 with type 1 diabetes. Both conserved end residues are part of each CDR3. D genes are given only for firm matches. Not every row has a clone size; where given, it reads once, few, many or a size class.

>TRBV9|.|.|TRBJ2-1|15
CASSVAGVSYNEQFF
TGTGCCAGCAGCGTAGCGGGAGTCTCCTACAATGAGCAGTTCTTC
>TRBV10-3|TRBD1|.|TRBJ2-5|14
CAISPGQMQETQYF
TGTGCCATCAGTCCGGGACAGATGCAAGAGACCCAGTACTTC
>TRBV4-3|.|few|TRBJ2-4|17
CASSQDWPPLAKNIQYF
TGCGCCAGCAGCCAAGACTGGCCTCCACTAGCCAAAAACATTCAGTACTTC
>TRBV30|.|.|TRBJ1-5|13
CAWRRGANQPQHF
TGTGCCTGGAGGCGGGGGGCCAATCAGCCCCAGCATTTT
>TRBV12-5|.|once|TRBJ2-2|13
CASVAQHTGELFF
TGTGCTAGTGTGGCCCAGCACACCGGGGAGCTGTTTTTT
>TRBV18|.|.|TRBJ2-3|15
CASSPTLTFTDTQYF
TGTGCCAGCTCACCGACTCTGACATTCACAGATACGCAGTATTTT
>TRBV18|TRBD2|few|TRBJ2-1|14
CASSAAGERNEQFF
TGTGCCAGCTCAGCAGCGGGAGAGCGCAATGAGCAGTTCTTC
>TRBV10-3|TRBD1|few|TRBJ1-1|13
CAINPGGGTEAFF
TGTGCCATCAATCCAGGGGGTGGCACTGAAGCTTTCTTT
>TRBV5-1|.|.|TRBJ1-1|14
CASSLLRGRTEAFF
TGCGCCAGCAGCTTGCTCAGGGGAAGAACTGAAGCTTTCTTT
>TRBV10-3|.|few|TRBJ2-6|17
CASRPLQGRSGANVLTF
TGTGCCAGTAGGCCCTTACAGGGTCGCTCTGGGGCCAACGTCCTGACTTTC
>TRBV23-1|TRBD1|once|TRBJ2-7|19
CASSQSLPDRDSRSYEQYF
TGCGCCAGCAGTCAATCCCTTCCAGACCGGGACAGCCGCTCCTACGAGCAGTACTTC
>TRBV9|TRBD1|.|TRBJ2-2|17
CASSVELGQGESGELFF
TGTGCCAGCAGCGTAGAACTAGGACAGGGGGAAAGCGGGGAGCTGTTTTTT
>TRBV29-1|TRBD2|few|TRBJ2-2|14
CSVRSGVNTGELFF
TGCAGCGTCCGTAGCGGGGTGAACACCGGGGAGCTGTTTTTT
>TRBV29-1|.|.|TRBJ1-1|13
CSVEVALGTEAFF
TGCAGCGTTGAAGTTGCGCTGGGCACTGAAGCTTTCTTT
>TRBV11-2|TRBD1|.|TRBJ2-1|13
CASSLGGQVSQFF
TGTGCCAGCAGCTTAGGAGGACAGGTGTCGCAGTTCTTC
>TRBV7-2|TRBD1|.|TRBJ2-7|15
CASSLSGTGYYEQYF
TGTGCCAGCAGCTTGAGCGGGACAGGGTACTACGAGCAGTACTTC
>TRBV4-2|.|.|TRBJ2-7|15
CASSQAVGSSYEQYF
TGTGCCAGCAGCCAAGCGGTTGGGAGCTCCTACGAGCAGTACTTC
>TRBV29-1|TRBD2|few|TRBJ2-7|13
CSVGPREWAEQYF
TGCAGCGTTGGACCGCGGGAGTGGGCCGAGCAGTACTTC
>TRBV6-5|TRBD1|.|TRBJ2-2|13
CASKQGGTGELFF
TGTGCCAGCAAACAGGGGGGCACCGGGGAGCTGTTTTTT
>TRBV23-1|.|.|TRBJ2-7|14
CASSQWGLVYEQYF
TGCGCCAGCAGTCAATGGGGGCTAGTCTACGAGCAGTACTTC
>TRBV29-1|TRBD1|.|TRBJ2-7|13
CSVKQGAGYEQYF
TGCAGCGTTAAACAGGGGGCGGGCTACGAGCAGTACTTC
>TRBV12-5|TRBD2|.|TRBJ2-1|15
CASGSRLAVGNEQFF
TGTGCTAGTGGATCCAGACTAGCGGTGGGGAATGAGCAGTTCTTC
>TRBV9|.|few|TRBJ2-7|13
CASSVAGAYEQYF
TGTGCCAGCAGCGTAGCGGGGGCCTACGAGCAGTACTTC
>TRBV19|.|.|TRBJ2-3|13
CASSMVYGDTQYF
TGTGCCAGTAGTATGGTCTACGGGGATACGCAGTATTTT
>TRBV14|.|.|TRBJ2-5|13
CASSQQVQETQYF
TGTGCCAGCAGCCAACAGGTTCAAGAGACCCAGTACTTC
>TRBV9|.|.|TRBJ1-2|14
CASSVGADNYGYTF
TGTGCCAGCAGCGTAGGGGCAGATAACTATGGCTACACCTTC
>TRBV7-2|.|few|TRBJ2-5|14
CASSLDAGKETQYF
TGTGCCAGCAGCTTAGACGCAGGGAAAGAGACCCAGTACTTC
>TRBV18|.|few|TRBJ2-3|15
CASSPSGIYTDTQYF
TGTGCCAGCTCACCATCAGGGATTTACACAGATACGCAGTATTTT
>TRBV29-1|TRBD1|.|TRBJ2-3|14
CSVARTGGEDTQYF
TGCAGCGTTGCTAGGACAGGGGGCGAAGATACGCAGTATTTT
>TRBV13|.|.|TRBJ2-3|13
CASSPTSTDTQYF
TGTGCCAGCAGCCCGACCAGCACAGATACGCAGTATTTT
>TRBV20-1|.|.|TRBJ1-5|11
CSAREGLLGVF
TGCAGTGCGCGGGAGGGACTCCTAGGCGTTTTT
>TRBV25-1|.|.|TRBJ2-3|14
CATTKAPGADTQYF
TGTGCCACAACGAAAGCCCCGGGGGCAGATACGCAGTATTTT
>TRBV7-3|.|.|TRBJ1-1|12
CASSSGATEAFF
TGTGCCAGCAGCTCAGGTGCCACTGAAGCTTTCTTT
>TRBV4-1|.|few|TRBJ2-5|14
CASSLNQIQETQYF
TGCGCCAGCAGCCTCAACCAGATCCAAGAGACCCAGTACTTC
>TRBV29-1|.|few|TRBJ1-5|14
CSVPRVLRNQPQHF
TGCAGCGTTCCGCGGGTCCTTCGGAATCAGCCCCAGCATTTT
>TRBV7-9|.|.|TRBJ2-7|13
CASSLAVAYEQYF
TGTGCCAGCAGCTTGGCTGTAGCCTACGAGCAGTACTTC
>TRBV27|.|once|TRBJ1-4|14
CASSLAQGGEKLFF
TGTGCCAGCAGTTTAGCGCAGGGTGGTGAAAAACTGTTTTTT
>TRBV30|.|.|TRBJ1-1|18
CAWSDPFTWTPMNTEAFF
TGTGCCTGGAGTGACCCGTTTACTTGGACCCCCATGAACACTGAAGCTTTCTTT
>TRBV13|.|.|TRBJ2-5|14
CASSRGWGQETQYF
TGTGCCAGCAGCCGCGGGTGGGGGCAAGAGACCCAGTACTTC
>TRBV7-9|.|few|TRBJ2-5|13
CASSFRGTETQYF
TGTGCCAGCAGCTTCCGGGGGACAGAGACCCAGTACTTC
>TRBV4-1|TRBD1|.|TRBJ1-2|15
CASSPGQGPNYGYTF
TGCGCCAGCAGCCCCGGACAGGGCCCTAACTATGGCTACACCTTC
>TRBV5-1|.|few|TRBJ2-1|15
CASSLVRSSYNEQFF
TGCGCCAGCAGCTTGGTACGGAGCTCCTACAATGAGCAGTTCTTC
>TRBV7-2|.|few|TRBJ2-6|11
CASSLANVLTF
TGTGCCAGCAGCTTGGCCAACGTCCTGACTTTC
>TRBV9|.|few|TRBJ2-2|14
CASSVRLEPGELFF
TGTGCCAGCAGCGTGAGGCTTGAACCCGGGGAGCTGTTTTTT
>TRBV28|.|.|TRBJ2-5|12
CASRKRVETQYF
TGTGCCAGCAGGAAGAGGGTAGAGACCCAGTACTTC
>TRBV6-5|.|.|TRBJ2-2|13
CASRRDSTGELFF
TGTGCCAGCAGAAGAGACAGTACCGGGGAGCTGTTTTTT
>TRBV7-2|.|.|TRBJ2-4|14
CASSPGRGQNIQYF
TGTGCCAGCAGCCCAGGGCGCGGCCAGAACATTCAGTACTTC